A single sample gave rise to the 28 T cell receptor beta chains below, sequenced in a study of blood T cell repertoires in COVID-19. The assay was immunoSEQ multiplex PCR, and TCRdb's table has in-frame clones only and misses some. The table records about 150,000 clones, roughly nine tenths of them present only once. Sequenced input: peripheral blood. The source is a woman in her seventies with acute or convalescent COVID-19.

This clone appeared a single time. The rearrangement links TRBV25-1 to TRBJ1-2; D is unresolved. Trimming took 6 bases from V and 2 from J, leaving 13 bases between them. Germline CDR1 and CDR2: MGHDK and SYGVNS. CDR3 length: 14 amino acids. CDR3 in amino acids: CASSWLTTNYGYTF. The CDR3 DNA reads as TGTGCCAGCAGCTGGCTTACCACCAACTATGGCTACACCTTC.

This clone was found once. V usage is TRBV19 and J usage is TRBJ2-1; perhaps TRBD1 as D (5 bases). Germline V gene lookup returns CDR1 LNHDA and CDR2 SQIVND (reference sequence). The CDR3 is made up of 15 amino acids. V was clipped by 3 bases and J by 2 bases, with 11 bases between them. The CDR3 DNA reads as TGTGCCAGTAGTATCGGGCAGGGCCCCTACAATGAGCAGTTCTTC. Amino acids: CASSIGQGPYNEQFF.

This chain links TRBV27 with TRBJ2-7; weak D call: TRBD1 (6 bases). CDR1 is MNHEY, CDR2 SMNVEV, per germline (reference sequence). Between the trimmed V and J ends, which lost 3 bases and 3 bases, there was a span of 12 bases. The CDR3 length is 14 residues. For the CDR3, the DNA is TGTGCCAGCAGTTTGGCACAGGGTAGCTACGAGCAGTACTTC. Translation: CASSLAQGSYEQYF.

This clone is a singleton in its sample. The V and J genes are TRBV18 and TRBJ2-1, with TRBD2 matching 12 bases. The trim removed 6 bases at V and 0 bases at J, leaving 9 bases unmatched. From germline, CDR1 is KGHSH and CDR2 LQKENI. This CDR3 is 18 amino acids long. CDR3 amino acids: CASSAGRLAGDSYNEQFF. The CDR3 region has the DNA TGTGCCAGCTCCGCAGGTCGACTAGCGGGGGACTCCTACAATGAGCAGTTCTTC.

DNA for the CDR3: TGTGCCAGCAGCTTAGATGCAGGGGGTTTTGAAAAACTGTTTTTT. Its translation is CASSLDAGGFEKLFF. The chain combines TRBV7-8 with TRBJ1-4; 7 bases agree with TRBD1. The germline gives CDR1 SGHVS, CDR2 FQNEAQ. The CDR3 totals 15 residues. The junction had 6 bases not matched to a gene; V was cut back by 1 base and J by 7 bases.

CDR3 bases: TGTGCCAGCAGTTTGTCCGGGGGGATCGGAACTGAAGCTTTCTTT. Protein product: CASSLSGGIGTEAFF. V usage is TRBV28 and J usage is TRBJ1-1; tentative D call: TRBD1 (5 bases). The CDR3 is 15 residues long. Germline values: CDR1 MDHEN, CDR2 SYDVKM. V was clipped by 3 bases and J by 5 bases, with 16 bases between them. Using reference TRBV28 and TRBJ1-1 for the parts outside the CDR3, the full variable domain is DVKVTQSSRYLVKRTGEKVFLECVQDMDHENMFWYRQDPGLGLRLIYFSYDVKMKEKGDIPEGYSVSREKKERFSLILESASTNQTSMYLCASSLSGGIGTEAFFGQGTRLTVV.

This clone was observed a few times. V is TRBV7-2 and J is TRBJ1-4; TRBD1 aligns across 7 bases. Trimming cost V 5 bases and J 4 bases; bases outside gene matches: 4. Germline V lookup: CDR1 SGHTA, CDR2 FQGNSA. The CDR3 is 14 residues long. CDR3 sequence (DNA): TGTGCCAGCAGCCAAGGGGGCAGTAATGAAAAACTGTTTTTT. This gives the protein CASSQGGSNEKLFF.

The V call is TRBV5-1, the J call TRBJ1-2; TRBD1 matches 8 bases. CDR1 is SGHRS and CDR2 is YFSETQ in the germline V gene. V lost 4 bases, J lost 1 base, and 3 bases stayed unmatched. This CDR3 region has 14 residues. The CDR3 nucleotides are TGCGCCAGCAGCCCACAGGGGGGTAACTATGGCTACACCTTC. Translated, it gives CASSPQGGNYGYTF.

This chain uses TRBV4-1 with TRBJ2-3; 11 bases fit TRBD2. With 1 base clipped from V and 3 bases from J, the junction kept 6 bases outside the gene matches. Germline V gene sequence: CDR1 MGHRA, CDR2 YSYEKL. The CDR3 has 17 amino acids. The CDR3 DNA reads TGCGCCAGCAGCCAAGGTAGCGGGGGGGCGGCAACAGATACGCAGTATTTT. Its protein is CASSQGSGGAATDTQYF.

V is TRBV24-1 and J is TRBJ1-1; 7 bases are a match to TRBD1. CDR1 is KGHDR, CDR2 SFDVKD, per germline. V shed 2 bases and J 0 bases; nucleotides not matched to a gene: 14. The CDR3 has 19 amino acids. The CDR3 DNA reads TGTGCCACCAGTGATTGGCGACAGGGACTCCCCAACATGAACACTGAAGCTTTCTTT. It is translated as CATSDWRQGLPNMNTEAFF.

The CDR3 protein is CATYPPGEEAFF. The CDR3 nucleotides read TGTGCCACTTACCCCCCGGGGGAGGAAGCTTTCTTT. V gene TRBV28 combines with J gene TRBJ1-1; a weak D match, TRBD1 (5 bases). This CDR3 spans 12 amino acids. Germline CDR1 is MDHEN and CDR2 is SYDVKM. The V end lost 10 bases, the J end lost 8 bases, and 17 bases lay between the germline ends.

The chain recombines TRBV19 with TRBJ1-1, with a weak D call TRBD1 (6 bases). The V end lost 7 bases, the J end lost 3 bases, and 12 bases lay between the germline ends. Germline V gene sequence: CDR1 LNHDA, CDR2 SQIVND (reference sequence). The CDR3 consists of 13 residues. In nucleotides, the CDR3 is TGTGCCAGTATAGGGGGGGGTTACACTGAAGCTTTCTTT. It yields the protein CASIGGGYTEAFF.

This clone has a handful of counts. The J gene is TRBJ2-7, the V gene TRBV7-9, with 8 bases identical to TRBD1. Trimming removed 6 bases from V and 6 bases from J; junction bases left unmatched: 10. CDR1 SEHNR and CDR2 FQNEAQ come from the germline V gene (reference sequence). CDR3 length: 14 residues. The CDR3 nucleotides are TGTGCCAGCAGTTTGGGACAGGAGACCGTCGAGCAGTACTTC. This encodes CASSLGQETVEQYF.

The chain recombines TRBV6-5 with TRBJ2-5; 7 positions agree with TRBD2. The trim removed 0 bases at V and 9 bases at J, leaving 10 bases unmatched. The CDR3 is 15 amino acids. Germline assignment: CDR1 MNHEY and CDR2 SVGAGI. CDR3 sequence reads: CASSYSTLALGAQYF. The CDR3 nucleotides read TGTGCCAGCAGTTACTCGACACTAGCGCTGGGGGCCCAGTACTTC.

The chain couples TRBV20-1 to TRBJ1-5; 8 bases are a match to TRBD1. V dropped 3 bases and J dropped 6; count of bases not matched to a gene: 4. This CDR3 is 13 amino acids long. The germline V gene encodes CDR1 DFQATT and CDR2 SNEGSKA (reference sequence). The CDR3: CSASPQGGQPQHF. CDR3 bases: TGCAGTGCTAGTCCACAGGGGGGTCAGCCCCAGCATTTT.

The chain has TRBV28 and TRBJ1-1; 8 bases map to TRBD1. This CDR3 is 15 amino acids long. CDR1 and CDR2 (germline): MDHEN, SYDVKM. The ends lost 5 bases at V and 1 base at J; junction bases unmatched: 6. CDR3 region: CASSPRGQGNTEAFF. Written as DNA, the CDR3 is TGTGCCAGCAGTCCCCGAGGACAGGGGAACACTGAAGCTTTCTTT.

The chain carries TRBV5-1 and TRBJ2-2; the D is unclear. V was pared by 0 bases and J by 1 base, with 4 bases between. This CDR3 spans 14 amino acids. Germline V gene lookup returns CDR1 SGHRS and CDR2 YFSETQ. The CDR3 nucleotides are TGCGCCAGCAGCTTGGGAGGGAACACCGGGGAGCTGTTTTTT. This sequence encodes CASSLGGNTGELFF.

V usage is TRBV7-9 and J usage is TRBJ1-1; no definite D call. This CDR3 is built from 15 residues. Deletions cut 0 bases from V and 7 bases from J, with 15 bases between. Germline CDR1 is SEHNR and CDR2 is FQNEAQ (reference sequence). As DNA, the CDR3 is TGTGCCAGCAGCTTAGCGAAAGGATTGGGAGTTGAAGCTTTCTTT. Amino acid sequence: CASSLAKGLGVEAFF.

J is TRBJ1-3 and V is TRBV4-2; no clear D. Germline CDR1 is LGHNA and CDR2 is YNFKEQ. This CDR3 is 16 amino acids long. V dropped 3 bases and J dropped 7 bases, with 19 bases sitting between them. CDR3 region: CASSQIPSDSLNTIYF. As DNA, the CDR3 is TGTGCCAGCAGCCAGATTCCCTCAGACTCTTTGAACACCATATATTTT.

The chain carries TRBV7-8 and TRBJ2-7, with 8 bases fitting TRBD2. The germline V gene encodes CDR1 SGHVS and CDR2 FQNEAQ. V dropped 4 bases and J dropped 4; count of bases not matched to a gene: 9. CDR3 size: 15 residues. This chain's CDR3 is CASSYTSAGGYEQYF. Here the CDR3 DNA reads TGTGCCAGCAGCTACACCTCCGCGGGGGGTTACGAGCAGTACTTC. The full variable domain, rest sourced from reference TRBV7-8 and TRBJ2-7, is GAGVSQSPRYKVAKRGQDVALRCDPISGHVSLFWYQQALGQGPEFLTYFQNEAQLDKSGLPSDRFFAERPEGSVSTLKIQRTQQEDSAVYLCASSYTSAGGYEQYFGPGTRLTVT.

The V gene is TRBV4-3, the J gene TRBJ2-3; D gene unclear. This CDR3 has 16 residues. Per the germline V gene, CDR1 is LGHNA and CDR2 is YSLEER. Trimming shortened V by 0 bases and J by 5 bases, and 15 bases separated the two germline ends. The CDR3 coding sequence is TGCGCCAGCAGCCAAGATCCGGCTAGTCGGATAGATACGCAGTATTTT. It codes for CASSQDPASRIDTQYF.

The V call is TRBV28, the J call TRBJ1-6; 9 bases align to TRBD1. The germline gives CDR1 MDHEN, CDR2 SYDVKM. This CDR3 is built from 15 residues. With V trimmed by 7 bases and J by 9 bases, 10 bases remained unmatched. The CDR3 protein is CASTNSGTGFSPLHF. In nucleotides, the CDR3 is TGTGCCAGCACCAATTCCGGGACAGGGTTTTCACCCCTCCACTTT.

This clone was detected once. CDR3 in DNA: TGTGCCAGCAGAGTTCTTCGGGGTGCAGATACGCAGTATTTT. Its translation is CASRVLRGADTQYF. V and J are TRBV6-5 and TRBJ2-3; D might be TRBD2 (5 bases). The germline gives CDR1 MNHEY, CDR2 SVGAGI. Trimming removed 6 bases from V and 4 bases from J, with 14 bases in between. This CDR3 has 14 residues.

The J gene is TRBJ2-3, the V gene TRBV10-1; tentative D call: TRBD2 (6 bases). Trimming cost V 6 bases and J 8 bases, with 9 bases left between them. CDR3 size: 11 residues. CDR1 and CDR2 from the germline V gene are WNHNN and SYGVQD (reference sequence). Here the CDR3 DNA reads TGCGCCAGCAGGGAGGGGAGTACGCAGTATTTT. Its translation: CASREGSTQYF.

The chain uses TRBV5-8 and TRBJ2-7, with 10 bases lining up with TRBD1. The germline V gene has CDR1 SGHTS and CDR2 YDEGEE. Trimming removed 7 bases from V and 9 bases from J; junction bases left unmatched: 16. CDR3 length equals 15 residues. CDR3 nucleotides: TGTGCCAGCTGCCCTCGGGGACAGGGGACGATGGGGCAGTACGTC. Its protein is CASCPRGQGTMGQYV.

The chain couples TRBV3-1 (or the pseudogene TRBV3-2) to TRBJ2-1, with TRBD1 matching 9 bases. Germline assignment: CDR1 LGHDT and CDR2 YNNKEL (reference sequence). Trimming cost V 3 bases and J 5 bases; bases outside gene matches: 5. The CDR3 has 15 residues. The CDR3: CASSHRDRVNNEQFF. In nucleotides, the CDR3 is TGTGCCAGCAGCCACCGGGACAGGGTGAACAATGAGCAGTTCTTC.

CDR3 sequence (DNA): TGTGCCAGCAGCTTGACGTCGAGCTCCTACGAGCAGTACTTC. Translated, it gives CASSLTSSSYEQYF. The chain carries TRBV5-4 and TRBJ2-7; no clear D gene. CDR1 is SGHNT and CDR2 is YYREEE in the germline V gene (reference sequence). The CDR3 consists of 14 residues. V was shortened by 1 base and J by 0 bases, with 8 bases between the two germline ends.

The chain recombines TRBV6-5 with TRBJ1-2; a possible D gene is TRBD1 (5 bases). The length of the CDR3 is 11 residues. The V and J ends lost 6 bases and 4 bases respectively, with 6 bases between them. Per germline, CDR1 MNHEY and CDR2 SVGAGI. The CDR3 region has the DNA TGTGCCAGCAGACAGGCCTATGGCTACACCTTC. Residues: CASRQAYGYTF.